These 12 T cell receptor beta chains were all obtained from the same sample, sequenced in a study of regulatory T cells in long-lasting Graves disease. Time point in this sample: newly diagnosed GD, antithyroid drugs for less than 3 months. RNA from PBMCs was the source of the TCR library. Building of the TCR beta libraries involved iRepertoire HTBI primers and Arm-PCR of CDR3 regions. TCRdb re-derived calls from the multiplex PCR reads in MiXCR, one entry per CDR3 protein. The sample holds 200,000 to 300,000 distinct CDR3 sequences, 20% to 25% seen once. The source material was peripheral blood mononuclear cells (PBMCs), sampled at new diagnosis, from a patient treated with antithyroid drugs. The receptor source for this set is a female donor with Graves disease.

This clonotype was seen a handful of times. The rearrangement uses TRBV6-2 or TRBV6-3 and TRBJ1-2, with a tentative D call TRBD1 (5 bases). V lost 2 bases, J lost 6 bases, and 7 bases lay in between. CDR1 is MNHEY and CDR2 is SVGEGT in the germline V gene. The CDR3 is made up of 12 amino acids. CDR3 nucleotide sequence: TGTGCCAGCAGTTACCAGGGAGATGGCTACACCTTC. Translation: CASSYQGDGYTF.

This clonotype has a count of ten or more. The gene calls are TRBV28 and TRBJ1-2; a weak D match, TRBD1 (6 bases). Trimming removed 5 bases from V and 8 bases from J, with 21 bases in between. The CDR3 spans 15 residues. Germline values: CDR1 MDHEN, CDR2 SYDVKM. The CDR3 loop is CASSILAGGRRGYTF. Here the CDR3 DNA reads TGTGCCAGCAGTATTCTCGCCGGGGGGCGCCGGGGCTACACCTTC.

Many counts were recorded for this clonotype. The genes are TRBV20-1 and TRBJ1-1; 7 nucleotides match TRBD1. The CDR3 is 16 residues long. From germline, CDR1 is DFQATT and CDR2 SNEGSKA (reference sequence). Trimming took 1 base from V and 1 from J; bases not matched to a gene: 9. The CDR3 DNA reads TGCAGTGCTAGAGCGACAGGGATTGACGCGAACACTGAAGCTTTCTTT. Protein product: CSARATGIDANTEAFF.

This clonotype was recorded at least ten times. V and J are TRBV7-9 and TRBJ1-4; a weak D match, TRBD1 (6 bases). The germline V gene encodes CDR1 SEHNR and CDR2 FQNEAQ (reference sequence). V was trimmed by 3 bases and J by 7 bases, leaving 27 bases between them. The CDR3 runs 19 residues. The CDR3 here is CASSLRLGAGELFGEKLFF. The DNA for the CDR3 is TGTGCCAGCAGCTTGCGGCTGGGGGCAGGGGAGTTGTTTGGTGAAAAACTGTTTTTT.

This clonotype was seen at least ten times. CDR3: CASSPWQANTGELFF. For the CDR3, the DNA is TGTGCCAGCAGCCCTTGGCAGGCGAACACCGGGGAGCTGTTTTTT. This chain links TRBV7-2 with TRBJ2-2, with D unresolved. This CDR3 comprises 15 residues. Germline values: CDR1 SGHTA, CDR2 FQGNSA. V was trimmed by 5 bases and J by 0 bases, leaving 10 bases between them.

This clonotype was counted a few times. The rearrangement uses TRBV4-2 and TRBJ1-2; TRBD1 matches at 7 bases. There are 16 residues in the CDR3. Unmatched junction bases numbered 9, after V lost 3 bases and J lost 2 bases. Germline CDR1 and CDR2: LGHNA and YNFKEQ. The CDR3, as DNA: TGTGCCAGCAGCCAGACTTCGACAGGGAAGAACTATGGCTACACCTTC. Translation: CASSQTSTGKNYGYTF.

At least ten counts were recorded for this clonotype. CDR3 region: CASSLVRRGDTEAFF. The CDR3 DNA reads as TGTGCCAGCAGCTTAGTAAGGCGTGGGGACACTGAAGCTTTCTTT. The V call is TRBV7-2, the J call TRBJ1-1; D uncertain. This CDR3 has 15 residues. Between the trimmed V and J ends, which lost 1 base and 3 bases, there was a span of 12 bases. Germline V gives CDR1 SGHTA, CDR2 FQGNSA. The entire variable domain, with the rest obtained from reference TRBV7-2 and TRBJ1-1, is as follows: GAGVSQSPSNKVTEKGKDVELRCDPISGHTALYWYRQSLGQGLEFLIYFQGNSAPDKSGLPSDRFSAERTGGSVSTLTIQRTQQEDSAVYLCASSLVRRGDTEAFFGQGTRLTVV.

The chain couples TRBV7-2 to TRBJ2-1, with D perhaps being TRBD1 or TRBD2 (6 bases each). The assigned J gene may be wrong: the sequence end matches TRBJ2-7 better. The CDR3 spans 16 residues. In germline, CDR1 is SGHTA, CDR2 FQGNSA. CDR3 sequence (DNA): TGTGCCAGCAGCTTATATGGGGGCGGGGCTAACTACGAGCAGTACTTC. Residues: CASSLYGGGANYEQYF.

This clonotype came up many times. The chain links TRBV2 to TRBJ1-2; D is unresolved. This CDR3 is 10 amino acids long. V lost 6 bases and J 5 bases, leaving 4 bases between the germline ends. Germline V gene sequence: CDR1 SNHLY, CDR2 FYNNEI. The CDR3 DNA sequence: TGTGCCAGCAGAAAATATGGCTACACCTTC. It is translated as CASRKYGYTF.

This clonotype was counted ten times or more. The rearrangement links TRBV12-3 or TRBV12-4 to TRBJ1-5; D unclear. Deletions cut 0 bases from V and 3 bases from J, with 3 bases between. The CDR3 is 13 residues long. The CDR3 nucleotides are TGTGCCAGCAGTTTAGCGTCCAATCAGCCCCAGCATTTT. The encoded protein is CASSLASNQPQHF.

This clonotype showed up many times. J is TRBJ2-5 and V is TRBV3-1; D gene uncertain. V lost 3 bases and J 5 bases, leaving 10 bases between the germline ends. Germline lookup yields CDR1 LGHDT and CDR2 YNNKEL (reference sequence). The CDR3 is 13 residues long. DNA for the CDR3: TGTGCCAGCAGCCAGGGTCCTTCGGAGACCCAGTACTTC. Amino acid sequence: CASSQGPSETQYF.

This clonotype appeared many times. The chain recombines TRBV4-2 with TRBJ2-3; TRBD1 matches 9 bases. The CDR3 covers 14 residues. V was clipped by 2 bases and J by 8 bases; unmatched bases: 5. Germline CDR1 reads LGHNA; CDR2 reads YNFKEQ. CDR3 bases: TGTGCCAGCAGCCAACCGGGACAGGGCGGTACGCAGTATTTT. This encodes CASSQPGQGGTQYF.